One sample yielded the 15 T cell receptor beta chains listed below, sequenced in a study of Graves' ophthalmopathy and Graves' hyperthyroidism. RNA transcripts provided the template for amplifying TCR beta CDR3 regions. HTBI primers primed a first-round RT-PCR, and a second-round multiplex PCR followed. TCRdb independently ran MiXCR on the multiplex PCR reads; one entry per CDR3 protein. This table has 350,000 to 450,000 distinct CDR3 sequences, around 19% appearing once. Material: peripheral blood. These receptors all stem from a woman younger than 30 with Graves' ophthalmopathy.

Many counts were recorded for this clonotype. The genes are TRBV7-8 and TRBJ1-1; D gene uncertain. The CDR3 spans 13 residues. Germline CDR1 reads SGHVS; CDR2 reads FQNEAQ. V shed 7 bases and J shed 1 base, with 10 bases lying between them. CDR3 residues: CASTRTPNTEAFF. Written as DNA, the CDR3 is TGTGCCAGCACCCGGACCCCGAACACTGAAGCTTTCTTT.

This clonotype was seen repeatedly, ten times or more. This may be a read error: a much more frequent sequence differs by one nucleotide. CDR3: CASTLGQKEASF. The CDR3 bases are TGTGCCAGCACCTTAGGACAAAAAGAAGCTTCCTTT. The chain carries TRBV6-2 or TRBV6-3 and TRBJ1-1; D is possibly TRBD1 (5 bases). Per germline, CDR1 MNHEY and CDR2 SVGEGT. CDR3 length: 12 amino acids.

V is TRBV7-2 and J is TRBJ2-7, with a possible D match to TRBD2 (6 bases). The CDR3 is 14 amino acids. The V and J ends lost 1 base and 9 bases respectively, with 16 bases between them. Germline V CDR1 and CDR2: SGHTA, FQGNSA. The CDR3 region is CASSLGDSLGWQYF. CDR3 DNA sequence: TGTGCCAGCAGCTTAGGGGACTCCCTTGGATGGCAGTACTTC.

At least ten counts were recorded for this clonotype. CDR3 in DNA: TGTGCCAGCAGTTTATCGATAGGAGGAAACACTGAAGCTTTCTTT. This gives the protein CASSLSIGGNTEAFF. The rearrangement uses TRBV27 and TRBJ1-1; D unclear. Between the trimmed V and J ends, which lost 0 bases and 2 bases, there was a span of 10 bases. The length of the CDR3 is 15 residues. Germline loops: CDR1 MNHEY, CDR2 SMNVEV (reference sequence).

This clonotype has ten or more counts. This chain connects TRBV20-1 to TRBJ2-7; no clear D. The germline V gene has CDR1 DFQATT and CDR2 SNEGSKA (reference sequence). The CDR3 extends over 11 amino acids. Deletions cut 2 bases from V and 4 bases from J, with 6 bases between. CDR3 DNA sequence: TGCAGTGCTAGACTAGGGTACGAGCAGTACTTC. Translating it yields CSARLGYEQYF.

In this sample, this clonotype turned up many times. The rearrangement joins TRBV20-1 to TRBJ2-7; 9 bases match TRBD2. Germline values: CDR1 DFQATT, CDR2 SNEGSKA (reference sequence). J gave up 1 base and V 5 bases, and 9 bases lay outside the gene matches. The CDR3 sequence is 15 residues long. The CDR3 reads CSAVNSGGNSYEQYF. CDR3 DNA sequence: TGCAGTGCTGTGAATAGCGGGGGAAATTCCTACGAGCAGTACTTC.

Many counts were recorded for this clonotype. This chain links TRBV10-2 with TRBJ2-5; maybe TRBD2 (5 bases). The CDR3 length is 14 residues. Germline values: CDR1 WSHSY, CDR2 SAAADI. Between the trimmed V and J ends, which lost 2 bases and 2 bases, there was a span of 9 bases. The CDR3 DNA reads as TGCGCCAGCAGTGAGATGGGAGCGCAAGAGACCCAGTACTTC. Protein product: CASSEMGAQETQYF.

This clonotype was observed many times. The chain has TRBV6-5 and TRBJ2-5; D is ambiguous. V lost 3 bases and J lost 4, with 12 bases in between. Germline CDR1 MNHEY, CDR2 SVGAGI. CDR3 length: 14 residues. The chain's CDR3 is CASSYTLGGETQYF. Here the CDR3 DNA reads TGTGCCAGCAGTTATACCTTAGGCGGAGAGACCCAGTACTTC.

Many counts were recorded for this clonotype. The gene calls are TRBV30 and TRBJ2-4; weak D call: TRBD2 (5 bases). The V end lost 0 bases, the J end lost 0 bases, and 6 bases lay between the germline ends. The CDR3 extends over 14 amino acids. Germline V gene data show CDR1 as GTSNPN and CDR2 as SVGIG (reference sequence). CDR3 region: CAWSVSGAKNIQYF. CDR3 sequence (DNA): TGTGCCTGGAGTGTAAGCGGAGCCAAAAACATTCAGTACTTC.

This clonotype was seen at least ten times. The rearrangement joins TRBV6-2 or TRBV6-3 to TRBJ1-2; D remains unclear. The CDR3 loop spans 13 amino acids. Germline V lookup: CDR1 MNHEY, CDR2 SVGEGT. With 6 bases removed from V and 6 bases from J, the gap between germline ends came to 14 bases. CDR3 DNA: TGTGCCAGCAGCTCCGAGGACGGAGATGGCTACACCTTC. Translated, it gives CASSSEDGDGYTF.

The CDR3 DNA sequence: TGTGCCAGCAGGGGGAGTGTTGAAGGGAACGAGCAGTACTTC. Translated, it gives CASRGSVEGNEQYF. The gene calls are TRBV12-3 or TRBV12-4 and TRBJ2-7; possible D gene TRBD2, 5 bases. This CDR3 is 14 amino acids long. With 6 bases removed from V and 5 bases from J, the gap between germline ends came to 17 bases.

The V call is TRBV6-5, the J call TRBJ1-1; D not certain. Trimming pared 0 bases from V and 4 bases from J, leaving 9 bases between. Germline V gene lookup returns CDR1 MNHEY and CDR2 SVGAGI. This CDR3 is 14 amino acids long. In nucleotides, the CDR3 is TGTGCCAGCAGTTACTCGGAGACGGGCACTGAAGCTTTCTTT. Amino acids: CASSYSETGTEAFF.

This clonotype was seen a handful of times. The chain uses TRBV27 and TRBJ2-7; D not certain. Looked up from germline, CDR1 is MNHEY and CDR2 is SMNVEV (reference sequence). The CDR3 sequence is 13 residues long. With 1 base removed from V and 3 bases from J, the gap between germline ends came to 7 bases. CDR3 loop: CASSLWRGYEQYF. The CDR3 DNA follows: TGTGCCAGCAGTTTATGGCGCGGCTACGAGCAGTACTTC.

This clonotype was detected ten times or more. The rearrangement links TRBV20-1 to TRBJ2-7, with a weak D call TRBD1 (6 bases). Trimming took off 6 bases at V and 0 bases at J, with 21 bases between the two ends. Germline CDR1 reads DFQATT; CDR2 reads SNEGSKA (reference sequence). The length of the CDR3 is 16 residues. CDR3 sequence: CSAPGQGRLSSYEQYF. The DNA for the CDR3 is TGCAGTGCACCGGGACAAGGTCGTTTGAGCTCCTACGAGCAGTACTTC.

J is TRBJ2-2 and V is TRBV11-2; 12 bases match TRBD2. With 5 bases clipped from V and 6 bases from J, the junction kept 7 bases outside the gene matches. The CDR3 consists of 16 residues. Looked up from germline, CDR1 is SGHAT and CDR2 is FQNNGV. CDR3 loop: CASSPLTSGSAGELFF. CDR3 DNA sequence: TGTGCCAGCAGCCCGTTGACTAGCGGGAGCGCCGGGGAGCTGTTTTTT.